The 28 T cell receptor beta chains presented below share a single source sample, sequenced in a study of T cells in localized non-small cell lung cancer. The table came from immunoSEQ multiplex PCR; TCRdb's copy has only in-frame clones and leaves some out. The top ten hold approximately 20% of the sample, which has around 50,000 clones, just over 85% seen once. The sequencing used peripheral blood, collected before any cancer treatment. The receptors were sampled from a male donor at least 60 years old with stage III squamous cell lung carcinoma.

The chain links TRBV29-1 to TRBJ2-5, with a weak D call TRBD1 (5 bases). Per germline, CDR1 SQVTM and CDR2 ANQGSEA. This CDR3 is built from 12 residues. Trimming removed 2 bases from V and 5 bases from J, with 9 bases in between. The CDR3 reads CSVEPGMETQYF. The CDR3, as DNA: TGCAGCGTTGAACCAGGGATGGAGACCCAGTACTTC.

This clone has more than one count but fewer than ten. The CDR3 DNA reads as TGTGCCAGCAGTGAAACACCCTGGGGAGAAGCTTTCTTT. This codes for CASSETPWGEAFF. The chain carries TRBV6-1 and TRBJ1-1; D call uncertain. Germline V CDR1 and CDR2: MNHNS, SASEGT. Trimming cost V 2 bases and J 8 bases, with 12 bases left between them. The CDR3 totals 13 residues.

Only a few counts were recorded for this clone. This sequence joins TRBV20-1 and TRBJ1-5; D is uncertain. Between the trimmed V and J ends, which lost 4 bases and 6 bases, there was a span of 4 bases. Germline values: CDR1 DFQATT, CDR2 SNEGSKA (reference sequence). The CDR3 extends over 10 amino acids. The CDR3 nucleotides read TGCAGTGCTACGAGTCAGCCCCAGCATTTT. Translation: CSATSQPQHF.

The chain combines TRBV5-4 with TRBJ2-1; 8 bases line up with TRBD1. CDR1 is SGHNT and CDR2 is YYREEE in the germline V gene (reference sequence). This CDR3 spans 14 amino acids. Trimming took 0 bases from V and 8 from J; bases not matched to a gene: 4. In nucleotides, the CDR3 is TGTGCCAGCAGCTTGGAACAGGGGGTCTATGAGCAGTTCTTC. Translated, it gives CASSLEQGVYEQFF.

The table lists this clone with a count of one. V and J are TRBV7-2 and TRBJ1-3, with unresolved D. The CDR3 runs to 15 residues. The germline V and J ends were trimmed by 1 base and 3 bases, with 10 bases remaining between them. Germline CDR1 and CDR2: SGHTA and FQGNSA. The CDR3 here is CASSLVGGFGNTIYF. DNA for the CDR3: TGTGCCAGCAGCTTAGTAGGAGGGTTTGGAAACACCATATATTTT.

V and J are TRBV10-3 and TRBJ2-7, with 8 positions matching TRBD1. V dropped 5 bases and J dropped 2; count of bases not matched to a gene: 8. The CDR3 is 15 residues long. Germline V gene lookup returns CDR1 ENHRY and CDR2 SYGVKD. CDR3 bases: TGTGCCATCAGTAAACAGGGGGGAGACACCTACGAGCAGTACTTC. Protein: CAISKQGGDTYEQYF.

CDR3 in amino acids: CASSLGGSSTDTQYF. The CDR3 DNA follows: TGTGCCAGCAGCTTGGGAGGATCGAGCACAGATACGCAGTATTTT. The chain carries TRBV5-4 and TRBJ2-3; D not resolved. Trimming removed 0 bases at V and 0 bases at J, with 8 bases between. Per the germline V gene, CDR1 is SGHNT and CDR2 is YYREEE (reference sequence). This CDR3 region has 15 residues. The whole variable domain, filled in from reference TRBV5-4 and TRBJ2-3, reads ETGVTQSPTHLIKTRGQQVTLRCSSQSGHNTVSWYQQALGQGPQFIFQYYREEENGRGNFPPRFSGLQFPNYSSELNVNALELDDSALYLCASSLGGSSTDTQYFGPGTRLTVL.

In this sample, this clone turned up a few times. The chain has TRBV6-5 and TRBJ1-1; D unclear. V lost 8 bases and J 8 bases, leaving 12 bases between the germline ends. Germline-derived CDR1 and CDR2 are MNHEY and SVGAGI. The length of the CDR3 is 11 residues. The CDR3 DNA follows: TGTGCCAGCGGAGGCGTCGGAGAAGCTTTCTTT. Translated, it gives CASGGVGEAFF.

The rearrangement uses TRBV10-3 and TRBJ2-2; 9 bases match TRBD2. CDR3 length: 18 residues. The V segment lost 2 bases and the J segment 6 bases; nucleotides outside the gene matches: 13. The germline gives CDR1 ENHRY, CDR2 SYGVKD. CDR3 coding DNA: TGTGCCATCAGTGAGGTTGGGCTAGCGGGATCCCTCGCCGGGGAGCTGTTTTTT. It encodes CAISEVGLAGSLAGELFF.

This chain uses TRBV16 with TRBJ1-4; 7 bases are shared with TRBD1. Trimming at V came to 4 bases and at J to 7 bases, leaving 9 bases not matched to a gene. Germline CDR1 and CDR2: KGHSY and FQNENV. This CDR3 spans 15 amino acids. For the CDR3, the DNA is TGTGCCAGCAGCCCCCTATGGGACAGTGGTGAAAAACTGTTTTTT. It is translated as CASSPLWDSGEKLFF.

The J gene is TRBJ2-5, the V gene TRBV5-4; the D gene is possibly TRBD1 (6 bases). Germline V gene lookup returns CDR1 SGHNT and CDR2 YYREEE (reference sequence). V dropped 4 bases and J dropped 5 bases, with 12 bases sitting between them. The CDR3 extends over 13 amino acids. CDR3 sequence reads: CASSGGLGETQYF. The CDR3 bases are TGTGCCAGCAGCGGGGGCCTGGGTGAGACCCAGTACTTC.

V is TRBV1 and J is TRBJ1-2; the tabulated D call, TRBD1, remains unverified against the DNA. TRBV1 is a known pseudogene. This CDR3 is built from 18 residues. CDR3: CTSSQDQRRTGGLYGYTF. The CDR3, as DNA: TGCACCAGCAGCCAAGATCAGAGAAGGACAGGGGGCCTCTATGGCTACACCTTC.

This clone was counted once. The J gene is TRBJ2-2, the V gene TRBV15, with 7 bases identical to TRBD2. Germline V lookup: CDR1 LNHNV, CDR2 YYDKDF (reference sequence). Germline trimming cut 5 bases from V and 0 bases from J; bases unmatched to any gene: 12. The CDR3 extends over 18 amino acids. CDR3 nucleotide sequence: TGTGCCACCAGCGGGAGCAGGGTGGCGGGAGCGAACACCGGGGAGCTGTTTTTT. It is translated as CATSGSRVAGANTGELFF.

This clone has more than one count but fewer than ten. The rearrangement uses TRBV29-1 and TRBJ2-7; D gene ambiguous. CDR1 SQVTM and CDR2 ANQGSEA come from the germline V gene. V dropped 5 bases and J dropped 1 base, with 12 bases sitting between them. CDR3 length equals 13 residues. The CDR3: CSVINPDSYEQYF. Written as DNA, the CDR3 is TGCAGCGTTATAAATCCAGATTCCTACGAGCAGTACTTC.

This clone is a singleton in its sample. The V gene is TRBV18, the J gene TRBJ1-2, with 9 positions matching TRBD1. This CDR3 spans 15 amino acids. From germline, CDR1 is KGHSH and CDR2 LQKENI. J lost 13 bases, V lost 2 bases, and 14 bases had no gene match. The chain's CDR3 is CASSPRGTGGAFPTF. CDR3 sequence (DNA): TGTGCCAGCTCACCAAGGGGAACAGGGGGCGCATTCCCCACCTTC.

The chain couples TRBV7-6 to TRBJ2-2; 7 nucleotides match TRBD1. Germline trimming cut 3 bases from V and 0 bases from J; bases unmatched to any gene: 4. CDR1 is SGHVS and CDR2 is FNYEAQ in the germline V gene. This CDR3 region has 16 residues. CDR3 sequence (DNA): TGTGCCAGCAGCTTCCTTGGGACAGCGAACACCGGGGAGCTGTTTTTT. It specifies CASSFLGTANTGELFF. Using reference TRBV7-6 and TRBJ2-2 for the parts outside the CDR3, the full variable domain is GAGVSQSPRYKVTKRGQDVALRCDPISGHVSLYWYRQALGQGPEFLTYFNYEAQQDKSGLPNDRFSAERPEGSISTLTIQRTEQRDSAMYRCASSFLGTANTGELFFGEGSRLTVL.

This clone appeared once. The chain recombines TRBV5-6 with TRBJ1-2, with D perhaps TRBD1 (6 bases). Deletions cut 0 bases from V and 14 bases from J, with 14 bases between. The CDR3 length is 12 residues. Looked up from germline, CDR1 is SGHDT and CDR2 is YYEEEE. The CDR3 bases are TGTGCCAGCAGCTTGGTTAGGGTAGGGGGGACCTTC. It specifies CASSLVRVGGTF.

The chain uses TRBV10-3 and TRBJ2-7, with a possible D match to TRBD1 (6 bases). The CDR3 loop spans 16 amino acids. The germline V gene encodes CDR1 ENHRY and CDR2 SYGVKD. Trimming removed 5 bases from V and 0 bases from J, with 17 bases in between. The CDR3 is CAISTSGTRSSYEQYF. For the CDR3, the DNA is TGTGCCATCAGTACATCCGGGACACGAAGCTCCTACGAGCAGTACTTC.

The genes are TRBV28 and TRBJ1-4; TRBD1 might be the D (5 bases). The V and J ends lost 3 bases and 7 bases respectively, with 9 bases between them. This CDR3 comprises 13 residues. Germline loops: CDR1 MDHEN, CDR2 SYDVKM. CDR3 nucleotide sequence: TGTGCCAGCAGTTTGGGGCGTGTTGAAAAACTGTTTTTT. It is translated as CASSLGRVEKLFF.

The J gene is TRBJ1-2, the V gene TRBV7-9; unclear D gene. The CDR3 has 14 residues. CDR1 and CDR2 from the germline V gene are SEHNR and FQNEAQ (reference sequence). V was pared by 6 bases and J by 7 bases, with 18 bases between. CDR3 in amino acids: CASSPSSGYRGYTF. The CDR3 DNA sequence: TGTGCCAGCAGTCCTAGTTCAGGCTATCGTGGCTACACCTTC.

The chain is built from TRBV21-1 and TRBJ1-1; the D call TRBD1 from the table was never checked on the DNA. TRBV21-1 is shown as a pseudogene. The length of the CDR3 is 14 residues. The DNA of the CDR3 is TGTGCCAGCAGCCGGCCCCAGGGGCACACTGAAGCTTTCTTT. Its translation is CASSRPQGHTEAFF.

The chain has TRBV18 and TRBJ2-2; perhaps TRBD2 as D (6 bases). The CDR3 spans 16 residues. Germline V lookup: CDR1 KGHSH, CDR2 LQKENI. Trimming took off 1 base at V and 5 bases at J, with 14 bases between the two ends. CDR3 in amino acids: CASSPQLGGATGELFF. The CDR3, as DNA: TGTGCCAGCTCACCACAATTGGGAGGTGCGACCGGGGAGCTGTTTTTT.

This clone was seen just once. The chain is built from TRBV19 and TRBJ2-7; 7 nucleotides match TRBD1. The CDR3 has 13 amino acids. With V trimmed by 10 bases and J by 6 bases, 12 bases remained unmatched. The V gene's germline CDR1 is LNHDA and CDR2 SQIVND (reference sequence). CDR3 nucleotides: TGTGCCACTATAGGGGACAGACGAGGCGAGCAGTACTTC. Translation: CATIGDRRGEQYF. Filled out from reference TRBV19 and TRBJ2-7, the complete variable domain reads DGGITQSPKYLFRKEGQNVTLSCEQNLNHDAMYWYRQDPGQGLRLIYYSQIVNDFQKGDIAEGYSVSREKKESFPLTVTSAQKNPTAFYLCATIGDRRGEQYFGPGTRLTVT.

The gene calls are TRBV19 and TRBJ1-2; TRBD1 is a possible D gene (6 bases). With 6 bases removed from V and 1 base from J, the gap between germline ends came to 12 bases. The CDR3 has 14 amino acids. Germline V CDR1 and CDR2: LNHDA, SQIVND (reference sequence). The CDR3 nucleotides read TGTGCCAGTAGGGACAGTCCTATTAACTATGGCTACACCTTC. It yields the protein CASRDSPINYGYTF.

The V call is TRBV5-1, the J call TRBJ2-1; either TRBD1 or TRBD2 may supply D (5 bases each). The CDR3 length is 14 residues. Germline loops: CDR1 SGHRS, CDR2 YFSETQ. V was clipped by 0 bases and J by 10 bases, with 14 bases between them. CDR3 nucleotides: TGCGCCAGCAGCTTGGCCTGGCAGGGCGGGGAGCAGTTCTTC. Translated: CASSLAWQGGEQFF.

In nucleotides, the CDR3 is TGCGCCAGCAGCTTGGAAGGTTTTCTGGCCAAAAACATTCAGTACTTC. Its protein product is CASSLEGFLAKNIQYF. The rearrangement links TRBV5-1 to TRBJ2-4; the D is unclear. V shed 0 bases and J shed 1 base, with 11 bases lying between them. The CDR3 contains 16 residues. The germline gives CDR1 SGHRS, CDR2 YFSETQ.

The V gene is TRBV7-2, the J gene TRBJ2-2, with D possibly TRBD2 on 5 matching bases. The CDR3 totals 17 residues. Trimming took off 5 bases at V and 0 bases at J, with 16 bases between the two ends. Germline assignment: CDR1 SGHTA and CDR2 FQGNSA. This CDR3 is CASSRLAGRANTGELFF. CDR3 bases: TGTGCCAGCAGCCGCCTGGCGGGCCGGGCGAACACCGGGGAGCTGTTTTTT.

This clone has a single count. The chain is built from TRBV7-9 and TRBJ1-2; D remains ambiguous. Germline CDR1 and CDR2: SEHNR and FQNEAQ (reference sequence). Between the trimmed V and J ends, which lost 3 bases and 7 bases, there was a span of 12 bases. CDR3 size: 13 residues. CDR3 in DNA: TGTGCCAGCAGCTTCCCATCTGGCCTTGGCTACACCTTC. Translation gives CASSFPSGLGYTF.